Below, one TCR beta chain is given with its context. TCRdb's table, derived via immunoSEQ multiplex PCR, lists solely in-frame clones and lacks some. This table holds about 80,000 clones, just under 90% found once. The CDR3 loop spans 11 amino acids. Germline-derived CDR1 and CDR2 are DFQATT and SNEGSKA (reference sequence). This entry belongs to a study of control samples from healthy donors and cancer patients. This TCR was sampled from a man aged 50-59 years in good health. This chain joins TRBV20-1 and TRBJ2-5; a weak D match, TRBD1 (6 bases). Sequencing was done on a sample of blood. The CDR3 sequence is CRTDSQETQYF. The CDR3 nucleotides are TGCCGCACGGACAGCCAAGAGACCCAGTACTTC.